The 8 T cell receptor beta chains below come from one sample, sequenced in a study of cytomegalovirus exposure and HLA in healthy donors. Amplification used 60 Vbeta primers and 13 Jbeta primers. Sequencing used immunoSEQ multiplex PCR; TCRdb keeps in-frame clones, though not all of them. The sample holds almost 95,000 clones, around 70% seen once. Sequencing input: PBMCs. Every receptor here comes from a man in his forties or fifties in good health and CMV-seronegative.

V gene TRBV5-6 combines with J gene TRBJ2-7, with 16 bases aligning to TRBD2. CDR1 and CDR2 from the germline V gene are SGHDT and YYEEEE. This CDR3 comprises 17 residues. V was pared by 4 bases and J by 5 bases, with 9 bases of the junction left unmatched. CDR3 in DNA: TGTGCCAGCAGCACACCCGGGACTAGCGGGGGGGCAGACGAGCAGTACTTC. Translated: CASSTPGTSGGADEQYF.

The rearrangement links TRBV5-1 to TRBJ2-1; 12 bases map to TRBD2. J gave up 5 bases and V 1 base, and 1 base lay outside the gene matches. Germline V gene data show CDR1 as SGHRS and CDR2 as YFSETQ. The CDR3 covers 15 residues. CDR3 region: CASSLRTSGNNEQFF. The CDR3 DNA is TGCGCCAGCAGCTTGCGGACTAGCGGGAACAATGAGCAGTTCTTC.

V usage is TRBV9 and J usage is TRBJ2-2; the D is unclear. Germline CDR1 reads SGDLS; CDR2 reads YYNGEE. This CDR3 contains 16 residues. The ends were cut back, 0 bases at V and 3 bases at J, with 12 bases in the middle. CDR3 in amino acids: CASSVAGGAYTGELFF. CDR3 in DNA: TGTGCCAGCAGCGTAGCTGGCGGTGCTTACACCGGGGAGCTGTTTTTT. Looking up the rest from reference TRBV9 and TRBJ2-2 gives the full variable domain: DSGVTQTPKHLITATGQRVTLRCSPRSGDLSVYWYQQSLDQGLQFLIQYYNGEERAKGNILERFSAQQFPDLHSELNLSSLELGDSALYFCASSVAGGAYTGELFFGEGSRLTVL.

The CDR3 spells CASRRGTSSNQPQHF. The CDR3 DNA reads as TGTGCCAGCAGGCGGGGGACATCTAGCAATCAGCCCCAGCATTTT. The gene calls are TRBV28 and TRBJ1-5, with TRBD1 as a possible D gene (6 bases). Looked up from germline, CDR1 is MDHEN and CDR2 is SYDVKM. Trimming cost V 6 bases and J 0 bases, with 12 bases left between them. CDR3 length: 15 residues.

The genes are TRBV9 and TRBJ2-5; TRBD2 matches 9 bases. V lost 3 bases, J lost 4 bases, and 10 bases stayed unmatched. CDR1 and CDR2 (germline): SGDLS, YYNGEE. The CDR3 spans 16 residues. This chain's CDR3 is CASSGSSAGGIETQYF. The CDR3 coding sequence is TGTGCCAGCAGCGGATCCTCTGCGGGGGGGATAGAGACCCAGTACTTC.

The rearrangement uses TRBV6-5 and TRBJ1-4; D is undetermined. The length of the CDR3 is 15 residues. Trimming cost V 5 bases and J 7 bases, with 17 bases left between them. CDR1 and CDR2 from the germline V gene are MNHEY and SVGAGI. The CDR3 region is CASSTLHRGVEKLFF. The CDR3 DNA reads as TGTGCCAGCAGTACGCTTCACCGCGGGGTTGAAAAACTGTTTTTT.

This clone has just one count. The chain carries TRBV5-1 and TRBJ2-5; 9 bases match TRBD2. Germline CDR1 reads SGHRS; CDR2 reads YFSETQ. Germline trimming cut 0 bases from V and 5 bases from J; bases unmatched to any gene: 11. CDR3 length: 17 amino acids. DNA for the CDR3: TGCGCCAGCAGCTTGGTCGGGACTAGCCCGGGAGGGGAGACCCAGTACTTC. Its translation: CASSLVGTSPGGETQYF.

This clone came up once. The chain links TRBV5-1 to TRBJ2-3; unclear D gene. The CDR3 has 14 residues. CDR1 and CDR2 (germline): SGHRS, YFSETQ. The ends were cut back, 1 base at V and 6 bases at J, with 12 bases in the middle. As DNA, the CDR3 is TGCGCCAGCAGCTTGAATCCCCAGGTCGATACGCAGTATTTT. It encodes CASSLNPQVDTQYF. The whole variable domain, remainder taken from reference TRBV5-1 and TRBJ2-3, is KAGVTQTPRYLIKTRGQQVTLSCSPISGHRSVSWYQQTPGQGLQFLFEYFSETQRNKGNFPGRFSGRQFSNSRSEMNVSTLELGDSALYLCASSLNPQVDTQYFGPGTRLTVL.